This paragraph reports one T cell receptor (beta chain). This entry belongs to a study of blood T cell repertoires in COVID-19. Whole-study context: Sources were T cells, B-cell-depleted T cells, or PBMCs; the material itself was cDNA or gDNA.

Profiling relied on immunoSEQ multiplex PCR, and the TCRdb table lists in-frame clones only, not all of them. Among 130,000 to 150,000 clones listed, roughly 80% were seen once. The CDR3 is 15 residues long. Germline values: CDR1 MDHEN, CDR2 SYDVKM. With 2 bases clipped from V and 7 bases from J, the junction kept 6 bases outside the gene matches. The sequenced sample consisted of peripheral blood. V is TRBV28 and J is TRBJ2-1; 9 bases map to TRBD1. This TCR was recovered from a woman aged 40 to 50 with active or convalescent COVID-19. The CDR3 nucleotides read TGTGCCAGCAGTTTAAGGGGGGACAGGGCAAATGAGCAGTTCTTC. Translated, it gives CASSLRGDRANEQFF.